Shown below are 18 T cell receptor beta chains from a single sample sequenced in a study of cytomegalovirus exposure and HLA in healthy donors. Assay used: immunoSEQ multiplex PCR; TCRdb lists only in-frame clones, some missing. In the table there are 85,000 to 130,000 clones, about 88% of which are singletons. The sequencing input was PBMCs. The receptors shown here come from a woman between 18 and 30 years old in good health and CMV-seropositive.

V gene TRBV19 combines with J gene TRBJ2-5, with 11 nucleotides matching TRBD2. CDR3 size: 14 residues. Trimming removed 5 bases from V and 5 bases from J; junction bases left unmatched: 4. Germline V gene sequence: CDR1 LNHDA, CDR2 SQIVND (reference sequence). CDR3 nucleotides: TGTGCCAGTAGTGAGTCTAGCGGGAGGGAGACCCAGTACTTC. Its protein is CASSESSGRETQYF.

The rearrangement joins TRBV28 to TRBJ1-2; D unclear. The length of the CDR3 is 13 residues. Germline CDR1 reads MDHEN; CDR2 reads SYDVKM. V lost 4 bases and J lost 1, with 7 bases in between. CDR3 sequence (DNA): TGTGCCAGCAGTTCGACAAGTAACTATGGCTACACCTTC. It translates to CASSSTSNYGYTF.

This chain links TRBV7-2 with TRBJ2-3; 8 bases align to TRBD2. V shed 2 bases and J 3 bases; nucleotides not matched to a gene: 7. The CDR3 sequence is 16 residues long. Germline loops: CDR1 SGHTA, CDR2 FQGNSA. CDR3 bases: TGTGCCAGCAGCTTACAGGCCAGCGGGGGAACAGATACGCAGTATTTT. It translates to CASSLQASGGTDTQYF.

The gene calls are TRBV4-3 and TRBJ2-3; D remains unclear. The length of the CDR3 is 15 residues. Trimming took off 0 bases at V and 6 bases at J, with 13 bases between the two ends. CDR1 LGHNA and CDR2 YSLEER come from the germline V gene. CDR3: CASSQDLKPQDTQYF. The CDR3 DNA reads TGCGCCAGCAGCCAAGATCTGAAACCCCAGGATACGCAGTATTTT.

V is TRBV28 and J is TRBJ1-2, with D perhaps TRBD1 (5 bases). Germline CDR1 reads MDHEN; CDR2 reads SYDVKM. Trimming left V 6 bases short and J 4 bases short, with 18 bases between. This CDR3 has 15 amino acids. CDR3 DNA: TGTGCCAGCAGGGGGCTGTCAAAGACAATCTATGGCTACACCTTC. This codes for CASRGLSKTIYGYTF.

The V call is TRBV5-5, the J call TRBJ2-5; weak D call: TRBD1 (5 bases). The germline gives CDR1 SGHKS, CDR2 YYEKEE (reference sequence). V was clipped by 0 bases and J by 1 base, with 7 bases between them. The CDR3 is 14 amino acids. The CDR3 spells CASSLGQGQETQYF. For the CDR3, the DNA is TGTGCCAGCAGCTTGGGCCAGGGCCAAGAGACCCAGTACTTC.

The gene calls are TRBV6-6 and TRBJ2-3; 10 bases match TRBD2. Germline V gives CDR1 MNHNY, CDR2 SVGAGI (reference sequence). This CDR3 is built from 15 residues. V shed 6 bases, J shed 5 bases, and the junction held 8 bases outside the gene matches. The CDR3 region is CASRNTRTSGDTQYF. CDR3 sequence (DNA): TGTGCCAGCAGAAACACCCGGACTAGCGGAGATACGCAGTATTTT.

V is TRBV6-5 and J is TRBJ1-5; D ambiguous. V was cut by 5 bases and J by 2 bases, with 10 bases left in between. This CDR3 region has 14 residues. The V gene's germline CDR1 is MNHEY and CDR2 SVGAGI. The CDR3 region is CASSVRQRNQPQHF. In nucleotides, the CDR3 is TGTGCCAGCAGTGTTCGACAACGCAATCAGCCCCAGCATTTT.

DNA of the CDR3: TGCGCCAGCAGCCACCTTGGGGGGACTCCTAGCACAGATACGCAGTATTTT. Its translation is CASSHLGGTPSTDTQYF. The chain employs TRBV4-3 and TRBJ2-3, with a tentative D call TRBD2 (6 bases). CDR1 LGHNA and CDR2 YSLEER come from the germline V gene. This CDR3 is built from 17 residues. The V end was cut by 3 bases, the J end by 0 bases, with 16 bases between.

The gene calls are TRBV28 and TRBJ2-7; 8 nucleotides align to TRBD2. This CDR3 is 16 amino acids long. CDR1 is MDHEN and CDR2 is SYDVKM in the germline V gene. The V and J ends lost 7 bases and 6 bases, in that order; junction bases with no gene match: 17. CDR3 sequence (DNA): TGTGCCAGCAATCCCCCGGGGGGGGCTTTCCCCCTCGAGCAGTACTTC. Amino acids: CASNPPGGAFPLEQYF.

V gene TRBV6-1 combines with J gene TRBJ1-5; D might be TRBD1 (5 bases). This CDR3 has 17 amino acids. From germline, CDR1 is MNHNS and CDR2 SASEGT. Trimming stripped 4 bases from V and 7 bases from J, with 23 bases between. The CDR3 region is CASSGGVGEGARQPQHF. CDR3 bases: TGTGCCAGCAGTGGGGGGGTAGGGGAAGGCGCGAGACAGCCCCAGCATTTT.

This sequence joins TRBV10-3 and TRBJ2-2, with 7 bases lining up with TRBD1. After removal of 2 bases from V and 0 bases from J, the junction contained 3 bases not matched to a gene. The CDR3 is 16 residues long. Germline values: CDR1 ENHRY, CDR2 SYGVKD. The CDR3 coding sequence is TGTGCCATCAGTGAGACAGGGGCCCCGAACACCGGGGAGCTGTTTTTT. Its protein is CAISETGAPNTGELFF.

The chain recombines TRBV12-5 with TRBJ1-2, with 9 nucleotides matching TRBD1. Germline V lookup: CDR1 LGHNT, CDR2 FRNRAP. J gave up 7 bases and V 1 base, and 7 bases lay outside the gene matches. The CDR3 covers 15 residues. The CDR3, as DNA: TGTGCTAGTGGTTTGGACCCCGGGACAGGGTCTGGCTACACCTTC. Protein product: CASGLDPGTGSGYTF.

J is TRBJ2-3 and V is TRBV2; 13 bases align to TRBD2. The V gene's germline CDR1 is SNHLY and CDR2 FYNNEI. The V segment lost 0 bases and the J segment 0 bases; nucleotides outside the gene matches: 6. The CDR3 loop spans 19 amino acids. The CDR3 protein is CASSEARTSGGTSTDTQYF. CDR3 nucleotides: TGTGCCAGCAGTGAAGCTCGGACTAGCGGGGGTACTAGCACAGATACGCAGTATTTT.

The J gene is TRBJ1-2, the V gene TRBV10-3; 8 positions agree with TRBD1. CDR3 length: 17 amino acids. Trimming took 10 bases from V and 0 from J; bases not matched to a gene: 16. CDR1 is ENHRY, CDR2 SYGVKD, per germline. CDR3 coding DNA: TGTGCCACCCCAAAGTTGGGCAGGGGGCAGACTAACTATGGCTACACCTTC. Its translation: CATPKLGRGQTNYGYTF.

V usage is TRBV5-4 and J usage is TRBJ1-2; TRBD1 aligns across 9 bases. The CDR3 extends over 14 amino acids. Per germline, CDR1 SGHNT and CDR2 YYREEE (reference sequence). V gave up 3 bases and J gave up 6 bases; unmatched junction bases: 6. CDR3 nucleotides: TGTGCCAGCAGCTGGGGACAGGGTGGAGATGGCTACACCTTC. Translation gives CASSWGQGGDGYTF.

The V call is TRBV25-1, the J call TRBJ2-5; a possible D gene is TRBD1 (5 bases). The CDR3 has 15 amino acids. Germline CDR1 MGHDK, CDR2 SYGVNS. Trimming stripped 4 bases from V and 5 bases from J, with 17 bases between. The DNA of the CDR3 is TGTGCCAGCAGTGGATGGGCAGGGCAGATGGAGACCCAGTACTTC. Translated, it gives CASSGWAGQMETQYF.

The rearrangement joins TRBV5-6 to TRBJ2-5, with a tentative D call TRBD2 (6 bases). From germline, CDR1 is SGHDT and CDR2 YYEEEE. Trimming removed 4 bases at V and 1 base at J, with 11 bases between. The CDR3 length is 14 residues. The CDR3 region is CASSPAGIQETQYF. The CDR3 nucleotides read TGTGCCAGCAGCCCTGCGGGGATCCAAGAGACCCAGTACTTC.